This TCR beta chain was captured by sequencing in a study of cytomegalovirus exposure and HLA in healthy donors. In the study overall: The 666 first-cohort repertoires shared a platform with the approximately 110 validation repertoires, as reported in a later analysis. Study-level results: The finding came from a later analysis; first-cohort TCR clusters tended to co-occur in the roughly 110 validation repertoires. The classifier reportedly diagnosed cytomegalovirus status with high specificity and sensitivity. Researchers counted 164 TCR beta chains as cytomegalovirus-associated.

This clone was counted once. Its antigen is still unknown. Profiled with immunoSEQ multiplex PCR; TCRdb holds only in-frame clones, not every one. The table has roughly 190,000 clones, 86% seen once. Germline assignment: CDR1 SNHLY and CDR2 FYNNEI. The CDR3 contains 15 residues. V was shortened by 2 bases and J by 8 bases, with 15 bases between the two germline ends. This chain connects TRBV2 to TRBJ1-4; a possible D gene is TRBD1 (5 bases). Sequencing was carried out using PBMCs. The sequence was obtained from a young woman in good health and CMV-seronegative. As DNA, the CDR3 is TGTGCCAGCAGTGAACAGGGTCTATTCCGAGAAAAACTGTTTTTT. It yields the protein CASSEQGLFREKLFF.